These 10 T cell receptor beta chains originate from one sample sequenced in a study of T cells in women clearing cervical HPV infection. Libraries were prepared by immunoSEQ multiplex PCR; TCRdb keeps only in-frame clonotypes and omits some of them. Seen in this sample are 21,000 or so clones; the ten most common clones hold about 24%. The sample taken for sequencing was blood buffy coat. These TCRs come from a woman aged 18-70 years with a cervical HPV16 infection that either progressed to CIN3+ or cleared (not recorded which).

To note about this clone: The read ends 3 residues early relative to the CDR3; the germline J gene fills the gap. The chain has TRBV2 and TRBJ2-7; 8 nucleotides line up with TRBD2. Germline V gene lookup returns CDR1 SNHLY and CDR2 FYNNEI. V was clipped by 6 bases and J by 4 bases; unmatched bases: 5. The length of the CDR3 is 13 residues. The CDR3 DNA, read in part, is TGTGCCAGCAGCGAGCGGGGGTTGTACGAG. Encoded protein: CASSERGLYE. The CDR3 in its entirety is CASSERGLYEQYF.

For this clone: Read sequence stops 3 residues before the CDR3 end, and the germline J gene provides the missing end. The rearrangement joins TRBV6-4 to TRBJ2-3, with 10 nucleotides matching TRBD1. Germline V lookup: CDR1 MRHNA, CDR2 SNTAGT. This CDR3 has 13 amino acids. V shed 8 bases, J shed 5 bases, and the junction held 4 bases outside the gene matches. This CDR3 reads CASSGQGGDTQYF. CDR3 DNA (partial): TGTGCCAGCTCTGGACAGGGGGGAGATACG.

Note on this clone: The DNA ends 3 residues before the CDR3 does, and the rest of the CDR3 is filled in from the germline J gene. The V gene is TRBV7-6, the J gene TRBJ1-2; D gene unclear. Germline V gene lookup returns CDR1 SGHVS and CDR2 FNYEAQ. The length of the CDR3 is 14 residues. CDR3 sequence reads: CASSLPRNTDTYTF. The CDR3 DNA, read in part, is TGTGCCAGCAGCTTACCGCGAAACACAGATACC. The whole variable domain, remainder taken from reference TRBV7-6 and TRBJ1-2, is GAGVSQSPRYKVTKRGQDVALRCDPISGHVSLYWYRQALGQGPEFLTYFNYEAQQDKSGLPNDRFSAERPEGSISTLTIQRTEQRDSAMYRCASSLPRNTDTYTFGSGTRLTVV.

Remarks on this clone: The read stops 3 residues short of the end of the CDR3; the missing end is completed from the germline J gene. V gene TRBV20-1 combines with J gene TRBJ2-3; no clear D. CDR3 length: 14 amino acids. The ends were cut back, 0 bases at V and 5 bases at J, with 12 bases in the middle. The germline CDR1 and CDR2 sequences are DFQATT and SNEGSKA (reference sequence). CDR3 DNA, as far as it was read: TGCAGTGCTAGAGATCGGCTAGTCCAAGATACG. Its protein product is CSARDRLVQDT. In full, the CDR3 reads CSARDRLVQDTQYF.

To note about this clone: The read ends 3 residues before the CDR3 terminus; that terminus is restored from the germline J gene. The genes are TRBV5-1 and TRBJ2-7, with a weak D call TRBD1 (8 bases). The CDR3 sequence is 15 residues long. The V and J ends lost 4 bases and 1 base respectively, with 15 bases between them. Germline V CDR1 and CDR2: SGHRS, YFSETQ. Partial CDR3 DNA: TGCGCCAGCAGCGAATACAGGGGGGGATCCTACGAG. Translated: CASSEYRGGSYE. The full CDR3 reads CASSEYRGGSYEQYF.

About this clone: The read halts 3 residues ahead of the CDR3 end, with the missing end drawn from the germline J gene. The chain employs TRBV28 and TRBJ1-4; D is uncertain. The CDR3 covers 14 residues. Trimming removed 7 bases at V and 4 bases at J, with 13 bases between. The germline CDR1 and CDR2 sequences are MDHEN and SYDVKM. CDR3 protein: CASMPGRGNEKLFF. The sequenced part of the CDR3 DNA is TGTGCCAGCATGCCCGGCCGGGGTAATGAAAAA.

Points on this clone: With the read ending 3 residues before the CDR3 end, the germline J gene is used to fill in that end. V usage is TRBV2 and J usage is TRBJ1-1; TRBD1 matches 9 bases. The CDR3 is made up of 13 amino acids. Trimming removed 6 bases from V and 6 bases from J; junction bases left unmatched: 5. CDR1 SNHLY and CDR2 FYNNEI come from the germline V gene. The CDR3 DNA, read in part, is TGTGCCAGCAGCCGGGACAGGGTTGCTGAA. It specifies CASSRDRVAE. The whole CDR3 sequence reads CASSRDRVAEAFF.

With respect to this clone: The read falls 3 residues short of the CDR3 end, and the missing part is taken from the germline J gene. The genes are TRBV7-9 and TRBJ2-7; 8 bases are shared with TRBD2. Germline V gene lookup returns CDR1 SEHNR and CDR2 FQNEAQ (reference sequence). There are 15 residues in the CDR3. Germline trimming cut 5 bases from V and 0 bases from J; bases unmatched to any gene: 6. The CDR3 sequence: CASSPSGGSSYEQYF. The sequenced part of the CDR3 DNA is TGTGCCAGCAGCCCGAGCGGGGGTAGCTCCTACGAG.

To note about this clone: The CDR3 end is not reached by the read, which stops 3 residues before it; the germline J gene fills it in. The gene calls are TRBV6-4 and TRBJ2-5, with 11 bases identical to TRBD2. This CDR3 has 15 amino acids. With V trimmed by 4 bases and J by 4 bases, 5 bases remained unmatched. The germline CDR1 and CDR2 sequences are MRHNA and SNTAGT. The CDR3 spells CASSVSGGAGETQYF. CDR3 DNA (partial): TGTGCCAGCAGTGTTAGCGGGGGGGCCGGAGAGACC.

CDR3 bases read: TGCAGTGCTAGAGATCAGGGGGTAGAATCACCA. As protein: CSARDQGVESP. The entire CDR3 protein reads CSARDQGVESPLFF. The chain joins TRBV20-1 to TRBJ1-4, with 7 bases aligning to TRBD1. The CDR3 extends 3 residues past the end of the read, so its final part is completed from the germline J gene. This CDR3 has 14 amino acids. CDR1 and CDR2 from the germline V gene are DFQATT and SNEGSKA (reference sequence).